This entry features one TCR beta chain sequence. The data are from a study of blood T cell repertoires in COVID-19. The study drew participants aged about 18 to 89 years from some 25 US areas. This CDR3 has 11 amino acids. V gave up 4 bases and J gave up 7 bases, with 11 bases separating them. Germline lookup yields CDR1 SQVTM and CDR2 ANQGSEA. Profiled with immunoSEQ multiplex PCR; TCRdb holds only in-frame clones, not every one. The sample records roughly 290,000 clones, around 90% being singletons. The source of this sequence is a woman under 30 with acute COVID-19. The sample was PBMCs or T cells enriched from blood (not recorded which). The V and J genes are TRBV29-1 and TRBJ2-7, with D maybe TRBD1 (6 bases). In DNA, the CDR3 is TGCAGCGTTGGGGGGCAAATGGAGCAGTACTTC. The encoded protein is CSVGGQMEQYF.